This T cell receptor beta chain is from a study of radiation and T cells in renal cell carcinoma. As for this clone: Antigen unknown. Relative to the germline gene, one junction end is altered; a read error may explain this.

Time point noted: baseline pretreatment blood. Treatment meaning: 15 Gy SBRT to primary tumor, nephrectomy 4 weeks later. After SBRT, blood was collected at 2 and 4 weeks, plus baseline. The tumor was a clear cell renal cell carcinoma. Study-level results: Top tumor clonotypes rose in blood 2 weeks post-radiation, then contracted.

The CDR3 is 14 residues long. From germline, CDR1 is SGHNT and CDR2 YYREEE (reference sequence). The method was immunoSEQ multiplex PCR; TCRdb's version includes in-frame clones alone and lacks a portion of them. The sample includes about 140,000 clones, around four fifths of them seen just once. The rearrangement uses TRBV5-4 and TRBJ2-7; 10 nucleotides agree with TRBD2. The sequenced sample was blood, obtained from a patient whose treatment included radiotherapy and nephrectomy. This clonotype was obtained from a woman in her 50s with renal cell carcinoma. This CDR3 is CASSQDSGRYEQYF. The CDR3 nucleotides are TGCGCCAGCAGCCAAGATAGCGGGAGGTACGAGCAGTACTTC.